Below, 19 T cell receptor beta chains from the same sample are listed, as sequenced in a study of CD8+ T cells in alopecia areata. Following extraction, RNA underwent reverse transcription to cDNA, which served as the sequencing template. Assay used: immunoSEQ multiplex PCR; TCRdb lists only in-frame clones, some missing. The repertoire has fewer than 250,000 clones, more than 55% of them found once; the top ten carry roughly 0.71%. The treatment was: oral pan-JAK inhibitor, 5-10 mg twice daily. Sample: CD4+ T cells sorted from blood, taken at week 4, from a patient treated with tofacitinib. These receptors were obtained from a human donor with alopecia areata.

This clone was seen more than once but under ten times. The chain joins TRBV29-1 to TRBJ2-3; the match to TRBD1 covers 8 bases. Germline V gene sequence: CDR1 SQVTM, CDR2 ANQGSEA. This CDR3 has 13 amino acids. With 6 bases clipped from V and 3 bases from J, the junction kept 5 bases outside the gene matches. The CDR3, as DNA: TGCAGCGTCCGGACAGGGTTAACAGATACGCAGTATTTT. Its translation: CSVRTGLTDTQYF.

This chain joins TRBV29-1 and TRBJ1-4; no clear D gene. Deletions cut 0 bases from V and 7 bases from J, with 9 bases between. Germline V gene lookup returns CDR1 SQVTM and CDR2 ANQGSEA. The length of the CDR3 is 13 residues. CDR3 DNA sequence: TGCAGCGTTGAAGACAGAGCCCGTGAAAAACTGTTTTTT. Protein: CSVEDRAREKLFF.

This clone has more than one count but fewer than ten. The chain is built from TRBV29-1 and TRBJ2-3; 9 bases are a match to TRBD2. This CDR3 is 15 amino acids long. Germline CDR1 and CDR2: SQVTM and ANQGSEA. Germline trimming cut 7 bases from V and 6 bases from J; bases unmatched to any gene: 14. CDR3 in amino acids: CSAPLPQREADTQYF. The CDR3 DNA is TGCAGCGCTCCCCTTCCCCAGCGGGAGGCGGATACGCAGTATTTT.

The rearrangement uses TRBV30 and TRBJ1-3; D remains ambiguous. Between the trimmed V and J ends, which lost 3 bases and 5 bases, there was a span of 8 bases. CDR1 and CDR2 from the germline V gene are GTSNPN and SVGIG (reference sequence). This CDR3 has 12 residues. CDR3 sequence reads: CAWRGFRNTIYF. The CDR3 nucleotides read TGTGCCTGGAGAGGGTTCAGAAACACCATATATTTT.

This chain links TRBV7-2 with TRBJ2-5; TRBD1 matches at 10 bases. V trimming: 0 bases; J trimming: 4 bases; junction bases outside the gene matches: 8. The length of the CDR3 is 17 residues. CDR1 is SGHTA and CDR2 is FQGNSA in the germline V gene. CDR3 nucleotide sequence: TGTGCCAGCAGCTTAGCCGGGACAGGGGCGGGTCGAGAGACCCAGTACTTC. The encoded protein is CASSLAGTGAGRETQYF. Based on the CDR3 plus reference TRBV7-2 and TRBJ2-5, the full variable domain is GAGVSQSPSNKVTEKGKDVELRCDPISGHTALYWYRQSLGQGLEFLIYFQGNSAPDKSGLPSDRFSAERTGGSVSTLTIQRTQQEDSAVYLCASSLAGTGAGRETQYFGPGTRLLVL.

V and J are TRBV30 and TRBJ1-1, with a possible D match to TRBD1 (5 bases). CDR3 length: 15 residues. Trimming pared 4 bases from V and 4 bases from J, leaving 19 bases between. Looked up from germline, CDR1 is GTSNPN and CDR2 is SVGIG (reference sequence). The CDR3 protein is CAWNRTPLGSTEAFF. CDR3 coding DNA: TGTGCCTGGAATAGGACACCGCTCGGGAGCACTGAAGCTTTCTTT. The variable domain in full, with the rest retrieved from reference TRBV30 and TRBJ1-1, is SQTIHQWPATLVQPVGSPLSLECTVEGTSNPNLYWYRQAAGRGLQLLFYSVGIGQISSEVPQNLSASRPQDRQFILSSKKLLLSDSGFYLCAWNRTPLGSTEAFFGQGTRLTVV.

This clone has just a few counts. CDR3 region: CASSFGPTNYEQYF. The CDR3 DNA reads TGTGCCAGCAGCTTCGGACCGACCAACTACGAGCAGTACTTC. The chain carries TRBV7-8 and TRBJ2-7; no definite D call. The CDR3 totals 14 residues. Germline-derived CDR1 and CDR2 are SGHVS and FQNEAQ. The ends were cut back, 3 bases at V and 3 bases at J, with 12 bases in the middle.

The rearrangement joins TRBV6-5 to TRBJ1-2, with 7 bases fitting TRBD1. Germline V CDR1 and CDR2: MNHEY, SVGAGI. The length of the CDR3 is 13 residues. With V trimmed by 6 bases and J by 5 bases, 6 bases remained unmatched. This chain's CDR3 is CASSPDRLYGYTF. As DNA, the CDR3 is TGTGCCAGCAGCCCGGACAGGCTATATGGCTACACCTTC.

V usage is TRBV5-1 and J usage is TRBJ2-3, with TRBD2 matching over 9 bases. The germline V gene has CDR1 SGHRS and CDR2 YFSETQ. The CDR3 has 16 amino acids. Trimming cost V 0 bases and J 5 bases; bases outside gene matches: 7. The CDR3 protein is CASSLALSGSGDTQYF. The CDR3 nucleotides read TGCGCCAGCAGCTTGGCCCTTAGCGGGAGTGGAGATACGCAGTATTTT.

This clone has more than one count but fewer than ten. The J gene is TRBJ2-2, the V gene TRBV7-9; 10 nucleotides match TRBD1. The trim removed 5 bases at V and 2 bases at J, leaving 8 bases unmatched. The CDR3 extends over 17 amino acids. Germline-derived CDR1 and CDR2 are SEHNR and FQNEAQ (reference sequence). CDR3: CASSALRDRGNTGELFF. The DNA of the CDR3 is TGTGCCAGCAGCGCGTTGAGGGACAGGGGAAACACCGGGGAGCTGTTTTTT. Looking up the rest from reference TRBV7-9 and TRBJ2-2 gives the full variable domain: DTGVSQNPRHKITKRGQNVTFRCDPISEHNRLYWYRQTLGQGPEFLTYFQNEAQLEKSRLLSDRFSAERPKGSFSTLEIQRTEQGDSAMYLCASSALRDRGNTGELFFGEGSRLTVL.

This chain joins TRBV11-2 and TRBJ2-1; possible D gene TRBD1, 6 bases. Trimming removed 0 bases at V and 4 bases at J, with 7 bases between. From germline, CDR1 is SGHAT and CDR2 FQNNGV. The CDR3 contains 14 residues. CDR3 sequence: CASSLDGQYNEQFF. The CDR3 DNA follows: TGTGCCAGCAGCTTAGACGGACAGTACAATGAGCAGTTCTTC.

The rearrangement joins TRBV7-2 to TRBJ2-1; 8 positions agree with TRBD2. Per the germline V gene, CDR1 is SGHTA and CDR2 is FQGNSA. This CDR3 region has 13 residues. V lost 5 bases and J lost 4; bases outside the gene matches: 1. The CDR3 here is CASSRLAYNEQFF. The CDR3 DNA sequence: TGTGCCAGCAGCAGACTAGCGTACAATGAGCAGTTCTTC.

The genes are TRBV29-1 and TRBJ1-2; 7 bases line up with TRBD1. Germline CDR1 SQVTM, CDR2 ANQGSEA. The trim removed 1 base at V and 4 bases at J, leaving 9 bases unmatched. CDR3 length: 15 residues. In nucleotides, the CDR3 is TGCAGCGTTGAAGGGGGATTGACAGGGATCTATGGCTACACCTTC. Protein sequence: CSVEGGLTGIYGYTF.

The rearrangement uses TRBV6-6 and TRBJ2-3, with D maybe TRBD2 (5 bases). Per germline, CDR1 MNHNY and CDR2 SVGAGI (reference sequence). The CDR3 covers 14 residues. V lost 6 bases to trimming and J lost 8 bases, with 18 bases between them. The DNA for the CDR3 is TGTGCCAGCAGCCGCACTGACCGGGATGTTACGCAGTATTTT. Translation gives CASSRTDRDVTQYF.

V and J are TRBV30 and TRBJ2-7, with D perhaps TRBD1 (6 bases). V lost 0 bases to trimming and J lost 6 bases, with 15 bases between them. Germline V gene data show CDR1 as GTSNPN and CDR2 as SVGIG (reference sequence). The length of the CDR3 is 14 residues. CDR3 protein: CAWSVGAPGAEQYF. The CDR3 DNA reads TGTGCCTGGAGTGTGGGGGCCCCCGGGGCCGAGCAGTACTTC.

This clone was recorded only once. This rearrangement joins TRBV11-2 to TRBJ2-7; 9 bases map to TRBD1. The ends lost 5 bases at V and 3 bases at J; junction bases unmatched: 8. Germline V lookup: CDR1 SGHAT, CDR2 FQNNGV. This CDR3 has 15 amino acids. CDR3 nucleotide sequence: TGTGCCAGCAGCGGACAGGGGCGGGGGTACTACGAGCAGTACTTC. Its protein product is CASSGQGRGYYEQYF. Looking up the rest from reference TRBV11-2 and TRBJ2-7 gives the full variable domain: EAGVAQSPRYKIIEKRQSVAFWCNPISGHATLYWYQQILGQGPKLLIQFQNNGVVDDSQLPKDRFSAERLKGVDSTLKIQPAKLEDSAVYLCASSGQGRGYYEQYFGPGTRLTVT.

The chain couples TRBV7-2 to TRBJ2-2, with D maybe TRBD2 (5 bases). The ends were cut back, 2 bases at V and 0 bases at J, with 10 bases in the middle. Germline V lookup: CDR1 SGHTA, CDR2 FQGNSA. This CDR3 is 16 amino acids long. The CDR3 here is CASSLLPLANTGELFF. DNA of the CDR3: TGTGCCAGCAGCTTACTGCCACTAGCGAACACCGGGGAGCTGTTTTTT.

This clone has just a few counts. This chain connects TRBV4-1 to TRBJ2-7, with 9 bases fitting TRBD1. The CDR3 is made up of 18 amino acids. The J segment lost 7 bases and the V segment lost 0 bases, leaving 16 bases of the junction unmatched. From germline, CDR1 is MGHRA and CDR2 YSYEKL. CDR3 DNA sequence: TGCGCCAGCAGCCAAGATCAACAGGGGGCGCTGGGTATAGGGGAGCAGTACTTC. Its protein is CASSQDQQGALGIGEQYF.

V gene TRBV29-1 combines with J gene TRBJ2-1; D tentatively reads TRBD1 or TRBD2 (5 bases each). The CDR3 has 13 amino acids. Germline loops: CDR1 SQVTM, CDR2 ANQGSEA. With 3 bases removed from V and 8 bases from J, the gap between germline ends came to 14 bases. CDR3: CSVDHGARDEQFF. The CDR3 DNA is TGCAGCGTTGATCACGGGGCGCGGGATGAGCAGTTCTTC.